This TCR beta chain was captured by sequencing in a study of cytomegalovirus exposure and HLA in healthy donors. The PCR was carried out with 60 Vbeta primers and 13 Jbeta primers. Clones were sequenced by immunoSEQ multiplex PCR, and TCRdb holds only the in-frame ones, with some missing. The repertoire holds around 140,000 clones, with about 82% as singletons. Deletions cut 4 bases from V and 4 bases from J, with 15 bases between. Germline CDR1 SGHRS, CDR2 YFSETQ. The CDR3 extends over 15 amino acids. The study's findings and limits: Researchers reported that a few CMV-associated chains were confirmed in vitro as CMV antigen-specific. Most observed TCR sequences were rare, whereas some public TCRs were detected in many donors.

On this clone itself: Its antigen is undetermined.

The sequenced sample consisted of PBMCs. The sequence derives from a female donor in good health and CMV-seropositive. The rearrangement joins TRBV5-1 to TRBJ2-1, with D possibly matching TRBD2 (5 bases). CDR3 loop: CASSHRIAPYNEQFF. CDR3 coding DNA: TGCGCCAGCAGCCACCGTATAGCGCCATACAATGAGCAGTTCTTC.